This T cell receptor beta chain derives from a study of OX40 agonist ivuxolimab in advanced cancers. Looking at the study overall: Eligibility rules accepted prior anti-PD-1, anti-PD-L1 or anti-CTLA-4 therapy, and over 30% had some.

This clone showed up just once. Between the trimmed V and J ends, which lost 6 bases and 11 bases, there was a span of 16 bases. Germline CDR1 reads MNHNS; CDR2 reads SASEGT. The CDR3 runs 12 residues. Assay: immunoSEQ multiplex PCR; the TCRdb copy retains only in-frame clones and omits some. The repertoire holds 90,000 to 100,000 clones, 75% to 90% seen once, with around 0.82% in the top ten. The V gene is TRBV6-1, the J gene TRBJ2-5; no reliable D call. The sequencing here drew on CD4+ or CD8+ T cells sorted from blood, taken in a trial of the OX40 agonist ivuxolimab. This clonotype was sampled from an adult with an advanced solid tumor such as melanoma, head and neck, liver or kidney cancer. As DNA, the CDR3 is TGTGCCAGCAGACTTCTAGAATGGAGACAGTACTTC. Its protein is CASRLLEWRQYF.